This T cell receptor beta chain was recovered during a study of shared clonotypes between healthy human individuals. With regard to this clone: This specimen includes other DNA sequences encoding the same CDR3.

V shed 5 bases, J shed 5 bases, and the junction held 3 bases outside the gene matches. Germline CDR1 reads MNHEY; CDR2 reads SMNVEV (reference sequence). The CDR3 runs to 15 residues. The repertoire was sequenced with immunoSEQ multiplex PCR; TCRdb's copy has only in-frame clones and lacks some. Counted here are just over 2,000,000 clones, less than 95% occurring once; the ten biggest clones make up roughly 1.1%. It was CD45RO-negative cells, positively selected for CCR7, that made up naive CD8 cells, with terminally differentiated effector memory CD45RA+ cells excluded. Material for sequencing was naive CD8+ T cells sorted from blood. The genes are TRBV27 and TRBJ2-1, with 13 nucleotides matching TRBD2. This TCR was recovered from a young man in good health. CDR3 DNA sequence: TGTGCCAGCAGTCTCGGGACTAGCGGGAACAATGAGCAGTTCTTC. Its protein product is CASSLGTSGNNEQFF.